The sequence of this T cell receptor beta chain was determined in a study of CD8+ T cells in alopecia areata. On the study more broadly: The investigators scored severity in treated patients by the percentage of affected scalp area.

Treatment noted: oral pan-JAK inhibitor, 5-10 mg twice daily. The investigators collected lesional scalp punch biopsies and peripheral blood from alopecia areata patients. V was clipped by 2 bases and J by 2 bases; unmatched bases: 2. The CDR3 is made up of 14 amino acids. CDR1 and CDR2 (germline): SGHTA, FQGTGA. On this clone: Antigen specificity is unknown.

Sequencing relied on a cDNA template that was reverse transcribed from extracted RNA. Produced via immunoSEQ multiplex PCR; TCRdb's table is partial and in-frame only. The repertoire consists of 120,000 to 150,000 clones, with about 88% occurring once and the leading ten covering roughly 13%. Regarding the study as a whole: TCR sharing was clearer in mice than between patients, perhaps partly owing to patient HLA diversity. Scalp and blood retained many expanded lesional clones during tofacitinib.

The J gene is TRBJ2-7, the V gene TRBV7-3; 8 bases align to TRBD1. The input for sequencing was CD8+ T cells sorted from blood, taken at week 4, from a patient treated with tofacitinib. This receptor was identified in a human donor with alopecia areata. In DNA form, the CDR3 reads TGTGCCAGCAGCTTAGGGACAGGAACCTACGAGCAGTACTTC. Protein product: CASSLGTGTYEQYF.